Described below is a single T cell receptor beta chain sequence and its context. The data derive from a study of blood T cell repertoires in COVID-19. The wider study: COVID-19 samples from acute and convalescent phases originated in the United States, Italy and Spain. PBMCs, B-cell-depleted T cells, or T cells were the source of the cDNA or gDNA that made up the material.

J was trimmed by 3 bases and V by 3 bases; bases with no gene match: 9. The germline V gene encodes CDR1 KGHSH and CDR2 LQKENI. This CDR3 is built from 17 residues. Authors' data handling: Counts of nucleated cells, estimated from reference gene primer amplification, were obtained. Sequenced by immunoSEQ multiplex PCR; TCRdb stores in-frame clones only, minus some. V and J calls and clone size are those listed in that table; D and trimming were worked out from the DNA. Of around 64,000 clones listed, roughly 93% are singletons. Sequenced material: peripheral blood. The chain employs TRBV18 and TRBJ1-1; 11 bases agree with TRBD1. This sequence originates from a human donor in a cohort sampled during active COVID-19. The CDR3 spells CASSPEGPGQGDTEAFF. The CDR3 nucleotides read TGTGCCAGCTCACCTGAGGGTCCGGGACAGGGGGACACTGAAGCTTTCTTT. Full variable domain (outside the CDR3, taken from reference TRBV18 and TRBJ1-1): NAGVMQNPRHLVRRRGQEARLRCSPMKGHSHVYWYRQLPEEGLKFMVYLQKENIIDESGMPKERFSAEFPKEGPSILRIQQVVRGDSAAYFCASSPEGPGQGDTEAFFGQGTRLTVV.